In this sample, the clone carrying this T cell receptor (beta chain) turned up many times. The data were taken from a study of blood T cell repertoires in COVID-19. Sequencing was performed with immunoSEQ multiplex PCR; in TCRdb, only in-frame clones are kept and a portion is missing. The table shows fewer than 150,000 clones, with around 87% occurring only once. This CDR3 spans 16 amino acids. V shed 4 bases and J 4 bases; nucleotides not matched to a gene: 10. Looked up from germline, CDR1 is MNHEY and CDR2 is SVGEGT. Sequencing was performed on peripheral blood. The chain is built from TRBV6-2 or TRBV6-3 and TRBJ2-1, with 7 bases identical to TRBD2. The sequence derives from a woman aged 50 to 65 who had recovered from COVID-19. This CDR3 is CASSLTSWSLYNEQFF. The DNA for the CDR3 is TGTGCCAGCAGTTTGACTAGCTGGTCTCTTTACAATGAGCAGTTCTTC.